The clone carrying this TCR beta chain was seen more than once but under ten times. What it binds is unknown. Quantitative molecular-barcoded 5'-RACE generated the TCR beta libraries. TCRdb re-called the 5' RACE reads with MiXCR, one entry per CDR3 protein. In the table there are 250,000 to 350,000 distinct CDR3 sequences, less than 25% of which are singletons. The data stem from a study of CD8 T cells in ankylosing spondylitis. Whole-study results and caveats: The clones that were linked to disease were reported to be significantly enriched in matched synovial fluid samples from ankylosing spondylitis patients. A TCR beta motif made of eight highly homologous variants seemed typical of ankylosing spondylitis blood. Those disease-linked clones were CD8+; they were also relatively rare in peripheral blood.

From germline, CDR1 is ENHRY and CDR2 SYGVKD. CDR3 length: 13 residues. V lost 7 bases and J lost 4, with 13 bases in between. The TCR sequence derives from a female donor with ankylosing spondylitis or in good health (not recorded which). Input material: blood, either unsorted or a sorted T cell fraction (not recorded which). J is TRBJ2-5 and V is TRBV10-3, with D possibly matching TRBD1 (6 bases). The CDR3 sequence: CAINSGVRETQYF. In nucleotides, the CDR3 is TGTGCCATCAACTCAGGGGTTCGAGAGACCCAGTACTTC.